Following are 13 T cell receptor beta chains from one sample sequenced in a study of T cells in Graves' hyperthyroidism and ophthalmopathy. Researchers amplified the TCR beta CDR3 regions from RNA transcripts. HTBI primers were the set used in a first-round RT-PCR of the TCR CDR3. TCRdb recomputed calls from the multiplex PCR reads with MiXCR, one row per CDR3 protein. The sample lists 400,000 or so distinct CDR3 sequences; 12% to 15% were seen once. The sample taken for sequencing was blood. The receptor source for this set is a woman aged 60-75 years with Graves' ophthalmopathy.

The V and J genes are TRBV3-1 and TRBJ1-2, with D tentatively TRBD1 (6 bases). Germline V gene lookup returns CDR1 LGHDT and CDR2 YNNKEL (reference sequence). The CDR3 extends over 14 amino acids. The V end was cut by 6 bases, the J end by 8 bases, with 19 bases between. Here the CDR3 reads CASRSHAGARGYTF. CDR3 in DNA: TGTGCCAGCAGGTCGCACGCGGGGGCTCGCGGCTACACCTTC.

This sequence joins TRBV20-1 and TRBJ2-7; TRBD2 matches 8 bases. Germline values: CDR1 DFQATT, CDR2 SNEGSKA (reference sequence). Trimming at V came to 6 bases and at J to 3 bases, leaving 7 bases not matched to a gene. This CDR3 is built from 13 residues. In nucleotides, the CDR3 is TGCAGTGCGAAGCGGGGGCCTGGCTACGAGCAGTACTTC. Translation: CSAKRGPGYEQYF.

This clonotype came up a few times. The V call is TRBV5-4, the J call TRBJ2-1; 7 nucleotides align to TRBD1. Losses at the gene ends were 4 bases for V and 2 bases for J; bases not matched to a gene: 9. CDR1 SGHNT and CDR2 YYREEE come from the germline V gene (reference sequence). The CDR3 runs to 16 residues. The CDR3 region has the DNA TGTGCCAGCAGCCCGTCGACAGGGCGTACCTACAATGAGCAGTTCTTC. Translated: CASSPSTGRTYNEQFF.

As for this clonotype: This may be a read error: a much more frequent sequence differs by one nucleotide. V usage is TRBV7-8 and J usage is TRBJ2-2, with D perhaps TRBD2 (6 bases). This CDR3 has 17 amino acids. Germline V lookup: CDR1 SGHVS, CDR2 FQNEAQ. The CDR3 reads CASRRDGRHSKTGELCF. The CDR3 bases are TGTGCCAGCAGGCGGGATGGCAGGCACTCGAAGACCGGGGAGCTGTGTTTT.

This clonotype was seen only a few times. CDR3 protein: CAISEFYRRTNTEAFF. The CDR3 nucleotides are TGTGCCATCAGTGAGTTCTACAGGAGGACTAACACTGAAGCTTTCTTT. The chain recombines TRBV10-3 with TRBJ1-1, with D perhaps TRBD1 (5 bases). The CDR3 spans 16 residues. Per germline, CDR1 ENHRY and CDR2 SYGVKD. Trimming removed 1 base from V and 2 bases from J, with 14 bases in between.

The chain combines TRBV11-2 with TRBJ2-1; 10 bases map to TRBD2. CDR3 length: 16 amino acids. V dropped 0 bases and J dropped 2; count of bases not matched to a gene: 1. CDR1 and CDR2 from the germline V gene are SGHAT and FQNNGV. In DNA form, the CDR3 reads TGTGCCAGCAGCTTAGACGGACTAGCGGCCTACAATGAGCAGTTCTTC. Translating gives CASSLDGLAAYNEQFF.

The chain is built from TRBV7-2 and TRBJ2-3; 12 bases are shared with TRBD1. Germline V gives CDR1 SGHTA, CDR2 FQGNSA. Unmatched junction bases numbered 10, after V lost 5 bases and J lost 4 bases. The CDR3 contains 17 residues. CDR3 region: CASSPSLGTGGPDTQYF. CDR3 in DNA: TGTGCCAGCAGCCCCTCCCTTGGGACAGGGGGCCCAGATACGCAGTATTTT.

This clonotype was picked up many times. The rearrangement joins TRBV18 to TRBJ2-5; D remains unclear. Trimming took off 8 bases at V and 3 bases at J, with 7 bases between the two ends. In germline, CDR1 is KGHSH, CDR2 LQKENI. CDR3 length: 11 residues. The DNA for the CDR3 is TGTGCCAGCCATTTCAAAGAGACCCAGTACTTC. This codes for CASHFKETQYF.

This clonotype was counted ten times or more. V gene TRBV2 combines with J gene TRBJ1-5; D remains ambiguous. This CDR3 has 12 amino acids. The V end lost 7 bases, the J end lost 5 bases, and 9 bases lay between the germline ends. Germline loops: CDR1 SNHLY, CDR2 FYNNEI. CDR3 sequence reads: CASTLEDQPQHF. CDR3 nucleotide sequence: TGTGCCAGCACCCTCGAAGATCAGCCCCAGCATTTT.

This clonotype was counted at least ten times. This chain joins TRBV3-1 and TRBJ1-6; possibly TRBD1 for D (6 bases). The CDR3 has 14 residues. V dropped 6 bases and J dropped 7 bases, with 13 bases sitting between them. Germline CDR1 is LGHDT and CDR2 is YNNKEL (reference sequence). The CDR3 reads CASSRTGKNSPLHF. CDR3 DNA: TGTGCCAGCAGTCGAACAGGGAAAAATTCACCCCTCCACTTT.

This clonotype has a count of ten or more. The chain couples TRBV28 to TRBJ1-2, with D perhaps matching TRBD1 (6 bases). This CDR3 has 16 amino acids. V gave up 10 bases and J gave up 7 bases, with 28 bases separating them. CDR1 is MDHEN, CDR2 SYDVKM, per germline. In DNA, the CDR3 is TGTGCCATCCGCGCCAGCGGGGGGTCAGGGGTAAGTGGCTACACCTTC. Protein: CAIRASGGSGVSGYTF.

This chain links TRBV5-1 with TRBJ1-4, with TRBD1 matching over 9 bases. After removal of 0 bases from V and 8 bases from J, the junction contained 8 bases not matched to a gene. Per germline, CDR1 SGHRS and CDR2 YFSETQ. CDR3 length: 16 residues. CDR3 coding DNA: TGCGCCAGCAGCTTGGAAACAGGGGGCCCTTGGGAAAAACTGTTTTTT. This translates into CASSLETGGPWEKLFF. Looking up the rest from reference TRBV5-1 and TRBJ1-4 gives the full variable domain: KAGVTQTPRYLIKTRGQQVTLSCSPISGHRSVSWYQQTPGQGLQFLFEYFSETQRNKGNFPGRFSGRQFSNSRSEMNVSTLELGDSALYLCASSLETGGPWEKLFFGSGTQLSVL.

This clonotype was seen more than once but under ten times. The CDR3 nucleotides read TGTGCCAGTAGAGAACACTATGGCTACACCTTC. This sequence encodes CASREHYGYTF. The chain carries TRBV19 and TRBJ1-2, with D unclear. The CDR3 extends over 11 amino acids. Germline CDR1 LNHDA, CDR2 SQIVND (reference sequence). Trimming took 6 bases from V and 3 from J, leaving 5 bases between them.